This T cell receptor (beta chain) was found in a study of memory CD4+ T cells and cytomegalovirus serostatus. The CDR3 consists of 12 residues. CDR1 and CDR2 from the germline V gene are PRHDT and FYEKMQ (reference sequence). The germline V and J ends were trimmed by 8 bases and 0 bases, with 7 bases remaining between them. The method was immunoSEQ multiplex PCR; TCRdb's version includes in-frame clones alone and lacks a portion of them. Of 50,000 to 55,000 clones listed, roughly 80% are singletons. The sort gate was single viable CD3+CD4+CD8-CD45RO+ cells for memory CD4+ T cells. This clone was seen a handful of times.

The J gene is TRBJ1-1, the V gene TRBV13; no firm D call. The clonotype originates from an adult in good health and CMV-seronegative. What was sequenced was memory CD4+ T cells from blood. Here the CDR3 DNA reads TGTGCCAGCCTGACCGTGAACACTGAAGCTTTCTTT. This sequence encodes CASLTVNTEAFF.